The 22 T cell receptor beta chains below were found in one sample sequenced in a study of ipilimumab plus nivolumab after autologous stem cell transplantation. The assay was immunoSEQ multiplex PCR, and TCRdb's table has in-frame clones only and misses some. In the table there are fewer than 95,000 clones, 65% to 85% of which are singletons. Sequenced material: PBMCs, taken in a trial of ipilimumab plus nivolumab as post-transplant consolidation. Every receptor here comes from a male donor with diffuse large B-cell lymphoma.

This clone appeared a few times. CDR3 in amino acids: CASTKAGNTIYF. CDR3 nucleotides: TGTGCCAGCACTAAAGCGGGAAACACCATATATTTT. This chain uses TRBV6-1 with TRBJ1-3; D unresolved. Germline-derived CDR1 and CDR2 are MNHNS and SASEGT. V shed 7 bases and J shed 4 bases, with 8 bases lying between them. The CDR3 is 12 residues long.

This clone came up once. The rearrangement links TRBV6-6 to TRBJ2-7, with D possibly TRBD2 on 5 matching bases. Between the trimmed V and J ends, which lost 6 bases and 4 bases, there was a span of 7 bases. In germline, CDR1 is MNHNY, CDR2 SVGAGI (reference sequence). The CDR3 runs to 11 residues. The CDR3 sequence is CASSRGYEQYF. CDR3 DNA: TGTGCCAGCAGCCGGGGTTACGAGCAGTACTTC.

With respect to this clone: Additional DNA sequences in this sample encode the identical CDR3. This chain joins TRBV29-1 and TRBJ1-1, with unresolved D. The CDR3 totals 11 residues. CDR1 SQVTM and CDR2 ANQGSEA come from the germline V gene. Trimming pared 3 bases from V and 5 bases from J, leaving 7 bases between. In DNA form, the CDR3 reads TGCAGCGTTGACGGAGGAACTGAAGCTTTCTTT. Translating it yields CSVDGGTEAFF.

V is TRBV7-2 and J is TRBJ1-5; 7 bases line up with TRBD1. The CDR3 runs 15 residues. Losses at the gene ends were 5 bases for V and 7 bases for J; bases not matched to a gene: 11. CDR1 is SGHTA, CDR2 FQGNSA, per germline. The CDR3 spells CASSPDRQGRQPQHF. The CDR3 DNA sequence: TGTGCCAGCAGCCCGGACAGACAGGGCCGGCAGCCCCAGCATTTT.

The V and J genes are TRBV27 and TRBJ1-2; 8 bases are a match to TRBD1. The trim removed 4 bases at V and 6 bases at J, leaving 7 bases unmatched. The CDR3 covers 14 residues. Germline loops: CDR1 MNHEY, CDR2 SMNVEV (reference sequence). The CDR3: CASSSPDRVHGYTF. The CDR3 nucleotides read TGTGCCAGCAGTTCCCCGGACAGGGTGCATGGCTACACCTTC.

V usage is TRBV6-5 and J usage is TRBJ1-2; maybe TRBD1 (5 bases). This CDR3 is built from 14 residues. The germline CDR1 and CDR2 sequences are MNHEY and SVGAGI. V was shortened by 5 bases and J by 7 bases, with 17 bases between the two germline ends. The CDR3 region has the DNA TGTGCCAGCAGTCGAGACATGGGGGTATCTGGCTACACCTTC. This codes for CASSRDMGVSGYTF.

The V and J genes are TRBV7-6 and TRBJ2-7; 11 bases map to TRBD2. The CDR3 contains 14 residues. The V segment lost 5 bases and the J segment 2 bases; nucleotides outside the gene matches: 2. Germline V gene sequence: CDR1 SGHVS, CDR2 FNYEAQ. CDR3 bases: TGTGCCAGCAGCGTTAGCGGGGGGGCCTACGAGCAGTACTTC. This translates into CASSVSGGAYEQYF.

The chain links TRBV7-9 to TRBJ1-2, with a tentative D call TRBD1 (5 bases). V gave up 1 base and J gave up 9 bases, with 9 bases separating them. Germline assignment: CDR1 SEHNR and CDR2 FQNEAQ (reference sequence). The CDR3 covers 12 residues. CDR3 region: CASSLEEGSYTF. Here the CDR3 DNA reads TGTGCCAGCAGCTTAGAGGAGGGGAGCTACACCTTC.

V gene TRBV15 combines with J gene TRBJ1-4, with 10 bases that match TRBD1. The CDR3 contains 15 residues. The germline gives CDR1 LNHNV, CDR2 YYDKDF (reference sequence). The junction had 6 bases not matched to a gene; V was cut back by 5 bases and J by 6 bases. The CDR3 DNA reads TGTGCCACCAGCCCCCGGGACAGGGGTTATGAAAAACTGTTTTTT. Protein: CATSPRDRGYEKLFF.

This sequence joins TRBV5-4 and TRBJ2-7, with a weak D call TRBD2 (5 bases). CDR3 length: 14 amino acids. V was pared by 2 bases and J by 1 base, with 10 bases between. The germline gives CDR1 SGHNT, CDR2 YYREEE (reference sequence). The CDR3 here is CASSFGVASYEQYF. Written as DNA, the CDR3 is TGTGCCAGCAGCTTCGGGGTGGCGTCCTACGAGCAGTACTTC.

The V and J genes are TRBV2 and TRBJ1-2; D is uncertain. The germline gives CDR1 SNHLY, CDR2 FYNNEI. There are 12 residues in the CDR3. Trimming shortened V by 5 bases and J by 4 bases, and 8 bases separated the two germline ends. The CDR3 here is CASSQLSYGYTF. The CDR3 coding sequence is TGTGCCAGCAGTCAACTCAGCTATGGCTACACCTTC.

This rearrangement joins TRBV2 to TRBJ2-1; 9 nucleotides align to TRBD2. Trimming took 8 bases from V and 9 from J; bases not matched to a gene: 11. The germline V gene has CDR1 SNHLY and CDR2 FYNNEI. The CDR3 spans 14 residues. DNA for the CDR3: TGTGCCAGCCAAGAGCGGGGGGAGGTGGGTGAGCAGTTCTTC. Translation: CASQERGEVGEQFF.

The chain recombines TRBV2 with TRBJ1-5, with D uncertain. The V gene lost 6 bases and the J gene lost 10 bases, with 16 bases spanning the gap. The CDR3 is 13 residues long. CDR1 SNHLY and CDR2 FYNNEI come from the germline V gene. CDR3 bases: TGTGCCAGCAGCCTCGCGGGAAGGCCCCCCCAGCATTTT. Translated, it gives CASSLAGRPPQHF.

The chain employs TRBV5-1 and TRBJ2-7; D unclear. From germline, CDR1 is SGHRS and CDR2 YFSETQ. The CDR3 runs to 14 residues. V was pared by 0 bases and J by 0 bases, with 7 bases between. CDR3 in DNA: TGCGCCAGCAGCTTGGATGGGAACTCCTACGAGCAGTACTTC. Its translation is CASSLDGNSYEQYF. Combining the CDR3 with reference TRBV5-1 and TRBJ2-7 gives the whole variable domain KAGVTQTPRYLIKTRGQQVTLSCSPISGHRSVSWYQQTPGQGLQFLFEYFSETQRNKGNFPGRFSGRQFSNSRSEMNVSTLELGDSALYLCASSLDGNSYEQYFGPGTRLTVT.

The V gene is TRBV2, the J gene TRBJ1-1, with 9 nucleotides matching TRBD1. V lost 4 bases to trimming and J lost 4 bases; unmatched junction nucleotides: 4. Germline CDR1 reads SNHLY; CDR2 reads FYNNEI. This CDR3 has 14 residues. The CDR3 reads CASSGRTGATEAFF. In DNA form, the CDR3 reads TGTGCCAGCAGTGGGCGGACAGGGGCCACTGAAGCTTTCTTT.

The CDR3 loop reads CASSLAGTANEKLFF. The CDR3 region has the DNA TGCGCCAGCAGCTTGGCCGGAACTGCTAATGAAAAACTGTTTTTT. The V call is TRBV5-1, the J call TRBJ1-4; D is uncertain. V shed 0 bases and J shed 3 bases, with 9 bases lying between them. The CDR3 is 15 residues long. Germline loops: CDR1 SGHRS, CDR2 YFSETQ.

V usage is TRBV7-2 and J usage is TRBJ2-7; perhaps TRBD2 as D (6 bases). Germline CDR1 is SGHTA and CDR2 is FQGNSA. The CDR3 runs 15 residues. The V and J ends lost 1 base and 2 bases respectively, with 12 bases between them. DNA for the CDR3: TGTGCCAGCAGCTTAGTGGCTAGCGTTGCCTACGAGCAGTACTTC. Residues: CASSLVASVAYEQYF. Full variable domain (missing parts from reference TRBV7-2 and TRBJ2-7): GAGVSQSPSNKVTEKGKDVELRCDPISGHTALYWYRQSLGQGLEFLIYFQGNSAPDKSGLPSDRFSAERTGGSVSTLTIQRTQQEDSAVYLCASSLVASVAYEQYFGPGTRLTVT.

The chain combines TRBV30 with TRBJ1-1; no clear D gene. The CDR3 spans 11 residues. Trimming left V 5 bases short and J 10 bases short, with 14 bases between. Per the germline V gene, CDR1 is GTSNPN and CDR2 is SVGIG (reference sequence). CDR3 residues: CAWQSDYSAFF. The CDR3 nucleotides are TGTGCCTGGCAAAGCGATTACTCAGCTTTCTTT.

The chain is built from TRBV2 and TRBJ1-1, with D unclear. Germline CDR1 and CDR2: SNHLY and FYNNEI. V was cut by 6 bases and J by 3 bases, with 5 bases left in between. The CDR3 sequence is 11 residues long. CDR3 residues: CASSSDTEAFF. The DNA of the CDR3 is TGTGCCAGCAGCTCGGACACTGAAGCTTTCTTT. Filled out from reference TRBV2 and TRBJ1-1, the complete variable domain reads EPEVTQTPSHQVTQMGQEVILRCVPISNHLYFYWYRQILGQKVEFLVSFYNNEISEKSEIFDDQFSVERPDGSNFTLKIRSTKLEDSAMYFCASSSDTEAFFGQGTRLTVV.

This clone has just a few counts. V usage is TRBV19 and J usage is TRBJ1-6; D is undetermined. CDR1 LNHDA and CDR2 SQIVND come from the germline V gene (reference sequence). The CDR3 is 14 amino acids. V lost 5 bases and J 4 bases, leaving 9 bases between the germline ends. The chain's CDR3 is CASSPRRYNSPLHF. As DNA, the CDR3 is TGTGCCAGTAGTCCTAGGCGTTATAATTCACCCCTCCACTTT. Based on the CDR3 plus reference TRBV19 and TRBJ1-6, the full variable domain is DGGITQSPKYLFRKEGQNVTLSCEQNLNHDAMYWYRQDPGQGLRLIYYSQIVNDFQKGDIAEGYSVSREKKESFPLTVTSAQKNPTAFYLCASSPRRYNSPLHFGNGTRLTVT.

The chain carries TRBV5-1 and TRBJ2-5, with 10 bases fitting TRBD1. V lost 4 bases and J lost 3; bases outside the gene matches: 6. Germline V gene lookup returns CDR1 SGHRS and CDR2 YFSETQ. There are 15 residues in the CDR3. This CDR3 reads CASSQPGTGEETQYF. The CDR3, as DNA: TGCGCCAGCAGCCAGCCAGGGACAGGGGAAGAGACCCAGTACTTC. Based on the CDR3 plus reference TRBV5-1 and TRBJ2-5, the full variable domain is KAGVTQTPRYLIKTRGQQVTLSCSPISGHRSVSWYQQTPGQGLQFLFEYFSETQRNKGNFPGRFSGRQFSNSRSEMNVSTLELGDSALYLCASSQPGTGEETQYFGPGTRLLVL.

The rearrangement uses TRBV7-2 and TRBJ2-3; D unclear. Germline CDR1 reads SGHTA; CDR2 reads FQGNSA. V lost 1 base to trimming and J lost 3 bases, with 8 bases between them. The CDR3 sequence is 14 residues long. The CDR3: CASSLGWQTDTQYF. The CDR3 coding sequence is TGTGCCAGCAGCTTAGGATGGCAGACAGATACGCAGTATTTT.